This T cell receptor (beta chain) emerged from a study of post-analysis software for immune sequencing data. Study overall: Both relapsing-remitting and secondary progressive multiple sclerosis featured among the disease courses, as did progressive-relapsing multiple sclerosis.

cDNA libraries for TCR beta contained unique molecular identifiers. In TCRdb, the PCR reads were re-called with MiXCR into one record per CDR3 protein. The sample consists of 150,000 or so distinct CDR3 sequences, roughly 34% of them appearing once. V was trimmed by 7 bases and J by 0 bases, leaving 8 bases between them. The CDR3 sequence is 13 residues long. Details on this clonotype: The antigen is unknown.

Study outcomes and limitations: Strong co-clustering by F measure was seen for same-batch samples. The five TRBV segments detected at higher frequency in patients than in controls included TRBV5-6, TRBV5-1 and TRBV20-1.

The chain recombines TRBV12-3 or TRBV12-4 with TRBJ2-3; no definite D call. Material: blood, obtained after autologous hematopoietic stem cell transplantation. The TCR sequence derives from a girl between 10 and 17 years old with multiple sclerosis. The CDR3 DNA follows: TGTGCCAGCACCATTCTTAGCACAGATACGCAGTATTTT. Protein sequence: CASTILSTDTQYF.